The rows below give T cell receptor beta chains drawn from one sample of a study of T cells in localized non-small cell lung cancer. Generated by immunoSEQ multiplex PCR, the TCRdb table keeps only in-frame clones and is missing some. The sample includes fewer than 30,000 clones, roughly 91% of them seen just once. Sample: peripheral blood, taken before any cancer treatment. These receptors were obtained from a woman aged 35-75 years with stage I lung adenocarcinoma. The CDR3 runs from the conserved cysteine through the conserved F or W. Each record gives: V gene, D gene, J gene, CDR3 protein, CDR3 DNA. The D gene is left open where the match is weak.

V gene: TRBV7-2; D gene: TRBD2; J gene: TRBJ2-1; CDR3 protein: CASSPTSGGRNEQFF; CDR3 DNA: TGTGCCAGCAGCCCGACTAGCGGGGGCCGCAATGAGCAGTTCTTC
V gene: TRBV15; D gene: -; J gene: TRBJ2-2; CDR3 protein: CATSRERGVGELFF; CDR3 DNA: TGTGCCACCAGCAGAGAACGGGGAGTCGGGGAGCTGTTTTTT
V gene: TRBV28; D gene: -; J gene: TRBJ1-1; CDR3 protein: CASSLPGLAQSDTEAFF; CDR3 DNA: TGTGCCAGCAGTTTACCGGGACTCGCCCAATCGGACACTGAAGCTTTCTTT
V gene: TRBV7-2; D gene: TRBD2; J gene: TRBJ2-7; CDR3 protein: CASSLGRTSGRGEQYF; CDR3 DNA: TGTGCCAGCAGCTTAGGCCGGACTAGCGGGAGGGGTGAGCAGTACTTC
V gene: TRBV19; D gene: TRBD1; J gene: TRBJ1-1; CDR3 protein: CASTNRRTGRANTEAFF; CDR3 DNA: TGTGCCAGTACTAACCGTCGGACAGGGAGGGCTAACACTGAAGCTTTCTTT
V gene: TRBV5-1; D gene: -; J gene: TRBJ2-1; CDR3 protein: CASSLVARGGYNEQFF; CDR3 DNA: TGCGCCAGCAGCTTGGTTGCCAGGGGGGGTTACAATGAGCAGTTCTTC
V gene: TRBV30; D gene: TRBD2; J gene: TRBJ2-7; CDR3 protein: CAWSRGRLAGVNEQYF; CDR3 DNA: TGTGCCTGGAGTAGGGGAAGACTAGCGGGAGTTAACGAGCAGTACTTC
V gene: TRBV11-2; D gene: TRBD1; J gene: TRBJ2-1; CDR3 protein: CASSSPPHRGQGNEQFF; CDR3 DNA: TGTGCCAGCAGCTCGCCCCCACACCGCGGACAGGGCAATGAGCAGTTCTTC
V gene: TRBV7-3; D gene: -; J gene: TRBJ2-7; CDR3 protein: CASSLDGLGEQYF; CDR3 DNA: TGTGCCAGCAGCTTAGACGGACTTGGCGAGCAGTACTTC
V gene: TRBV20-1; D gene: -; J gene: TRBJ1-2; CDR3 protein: CSAPGGYTF; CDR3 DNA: TGCAGTGCCCCTGGTGGCTACACCTTC
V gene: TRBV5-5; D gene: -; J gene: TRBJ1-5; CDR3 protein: CASSLSERYQPQHF; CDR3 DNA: TGTGCCAGCAGCTTGTCAGAAAGGTACCAGCCCCAGCATTTT
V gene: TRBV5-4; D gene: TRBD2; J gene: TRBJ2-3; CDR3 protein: CASSGGLAGGTDTQYF; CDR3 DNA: TGTGCCAGCAGCGGCGGACTAGCGGGGGGCACAGATACGCAGTATTTT
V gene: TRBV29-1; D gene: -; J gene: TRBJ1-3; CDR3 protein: CSVRLGGTSGNTIYF; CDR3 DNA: TGCAGCGTTCGGCTTGGGGGAACATCTGGAAACACCATATATTTT
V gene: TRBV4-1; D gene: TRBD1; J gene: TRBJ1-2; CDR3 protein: CASSQEGTGGDYGYTF; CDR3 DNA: TGCGCCAGCAGCCAAGAAGGGACAGGGGGTGACTATGGCTACACCTTC
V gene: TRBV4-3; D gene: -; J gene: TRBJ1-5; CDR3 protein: CASSQDRGTVQPQHF; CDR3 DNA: TGCGCCAGCAGCCAAGATAGAGGGACGGTTCAGCCCCAGCATTTT